This entry lists 32 T cell receptor beta chains sequenced from one sample in a study of T cells in Graves' hyperthyroidism and ophthalmopathy. Using RNA transcripts as the source, TCR beta CDR3 regions were amplified. Primed by the HTBI set, a first-round RT-PCR was run on the TCR CDR3. TCRdb itself ran the multiplex PCR reads through MiXCR, one entry per CDR3 protein. Among about 290,000 distinct CDR3 sequences listed, approximately 15% were seen once. The material sequenced was blood. The origin of the receptors is a young man with Graves' hyperthyroidism.

This clonotype was counted between two and nine times. This chain links TRBV27 with TRBJ2-7, with D hard to call. With 6 bases removed from V and 12 bases from J, the gap between germline ends came to 21 bases. The CDR3 runs 13 residues. CDR1 and CDR2 (germline): MNHEY, SMNVEV (reference sequence). The DNA of the CDR3 is TGTGCCAGCAGCTCCGGGCCTGGTATGAGGCGGTACTTC. It encodes CASSSGPGMRRYF.

The chain combines TRBV10-1 with TRBJ2-7, with D perhaps TRBD1 (6 bases). Germline CDR1 and CDR2: WNHNN and SYGVQD (reference sequence). Trimming took off 4 bases at V and 2 bases at J, with 12 bases between the two ends. There are 14 residues in the CDR3. The CDR3 DNA is TGCGCCAGCAGTGGAGGGGGACGCCCCTACGAGCAGTACTTC. Amino acids: CASSGGGRPYEQYF.

This clonotype occurred many times. The chain couples TRBV5-1 to TRBJ1-1; D is perhaps TRBD1 (5 bases). V was pared by 4 bases and J by 4 bases, with 20 bases between. The germline gives CDR1 SGHRS, CDR2 YFSETQ. The CDR3 length is 16 residues. CDR3 bases: TGCGCCAGCAGCACCTTACCCCAGGGAGGCGGCACTGAAGCTTTCTTT. It yields the protein CASSTLPQGGGTEAFF.

The table lists this clonotype with many counts. The V and J genes are TRBV28 and TRBJ2-7; TRBD1 matches 10 bases. Germline V CDR1 and CDR2: MDHEN, SYDVKM. The CDR3 is made up of 15 amino acids. The V and J ends lost 5 bases and 1 base, in that order; junction bases with no gene match: 5. For the CDR3, the DNA is TGTGCCAGCAGTACCCGGGACAGGGGATCCTACGAGCAGTACTTC. This encodes CASSTRDRGSYEQYF.

This clonotype was seen a handful of times. The chain couples TRBV28 to TRBJ1-4, with 7 bases that match TRBD1. The V gene's germline CDR1 is MDHEN and CDR2 SYDVKM. This CDR3 comprises 17 residues. V dropped 6 bases and J dropped 5; count of bases not matched to a gene: 15. The CDR3 coding sequence is TGTGCCAGCAGCAAATATAAAGGGACAGCTTCAAATGAAAAACTGTTTTTT. It codes for CASSKYKGTASNEKLFF.

This clonotype was counted once. The rearrangement joins TRBV20-1 to TRBJ2-3, with 9 nucleotides matching TRBD2. Germline CDR1 reads DFQATT; CDR2 reads SNEGSKA (reference sequence). With 1 base clipped from V and 5 bases from J, the junction kept 10 bases outside the gene matches. The CDR3 has 16 amino acids. The DNA of the CDR3 is TGCAGTGCTAGAGGCCTAGCGGGATGGCAAGGAGATACGCAGTATTTT. Amino acid sequence: CSARGLAGWQGDTQYF.

This clonotype was seen repeatedly, ten times or more. The rearrangement joins TRBV9 to TRBJ2-7, with 7 positions matching TRBD2. Trimming took 1 base from V and 4 from J; bases not matched to a gene: 2. The germline V gene has CDR1 SGDLS and CDR2 YYNGEE. This CDR3 is 13 amino acids long. As DNA, the CDR3 is TGTGCCAGCAGCGTATCCGGGGGGTACGAGCAGTACTTC. This encodes CASSVSGGYEQYF.

A few counts support this clonotype. The chain recombines TRBV6-1 with TRBJ2-7, with 9 bases that match TRBD2. In germline, CDR1 is MNHNS, CDR2 SASEGT. V shed 8 bases and J 3 bases; nucleotides not matched to a gene: 11. The CDR3 contains 15 residues. The CDR3 DNA is TGTGCCAGCTGGAGCAGGGCTAGCGGGAACTACGAGCAGTACTTC. Translating gives CASWSRASGNYEQYF.

The sample holds many counts of this clonotype. This chain connects TRBV11-2 to TRBJ2-7, with a tentative D call TRBD2 (5 bases). Trimming shortened V by 2 bases and J by 4 bases, and 12 bases separated the two germline ends. Germline V gene data show CDR1 as SGHAT and CDR2 as FQNNGV. The CDR3 totals 14 residues. The chain's CDR3 is CASSLYWTPYEQYF. CDR3 in DNA: TGTGCCAGCAGCTTATATTGGACTCCTTACGAGCAGTACTTC.

This chain uses TRBV10-3 with TRBJ1-3, with TRBD1 identical over 8 bases. V lost 10 bases and J lost 1; bases outside the gene matches: 12. CDR3 length: 16 residues. Germline V gene sequence: CDR1 ENHRY, CDR2 SYGVKD. The CDR3 loop is CATKAQGADSGNTIYF. The CDR3 DNA reads TGTGCCACGAAGGCTCAGGGGGCTGATTCTGGAAACACCATATATTTT.

As for this clonotype: A much larger clone sits a single nucleotide away, making a read error possible. The chain is built from TRBV10-3 and TRBJ1-1; possibly TRBD1 for D (5 bases). CDR1 ENHRY and CDR2 SYGVKD come from the germline V gene. This CDR3 region has 13 residues. CDR3 sequence: CAIRARVDTEALF. CDR3 bases: TGTGCCATCAGAGCCAGGGTGGACACTGAAGCTCTCTTT.

This clonotype was picked up many times. The chain couples TRBV7-2 to TRBJ1-1, with 7 bases lining up with TRBD1. Unmatched junction bases numbered 6, after V lost 3 bases and J lost 5 bases. This CDR3 comprises 14 residues. Germline V gene lookup returns CDR1 SGHTA and CDR2 FQGNSA. CDR3 protein: CASSLTGRDTEAFF. In nucleotides, the CDR3 is TGTGCCAGCAGCTTGACAGGGAGGGATACTGAAGCTTTCTTT.

The CDR3, as DNA: TGTGCCACCAGCAGAGATCCGGGACAGGGAATCTTTGGGGATACGCAGTATTTT. Its translation is CATSRDPGQGIFGDTQYF. The chain uses TRBV15 and TRBJ2-3; 9 bases are a match to TRBD1. V was pared by 0 bases and J by 6 bases, with 13 bases of the junction left unmatched. The CDR3 length is 18 residues. The germline V gene encodes CDR1 LNHNV and CDR2 YYDKDF (reference sequence).

Written as DNA, the CDR3 is TGCGCCAGCAGCCAACCACTCCTGACAGGGCCCTCCTACAATGAGCAGTTCTTC. Its translation: CASSQPLLTGPSYNEQFF. The V and J genes are TRBV4-1 and TRBJ2-1; 7 bases fit TRBD1. Germline V gene lookup returns CDR1 MGHRA and CDR2 YSYEKL. The V and J ends lost 2 bases and 0 bases, in that order; junction bases with no gene match: 10. This CDR3 spans 18 amino acids.

V is TRBV20-1 and J is TRBJ2-3; no clear D. Deletions cut 5 bases from V and 2 bases from J, with 5 bases between. From germline, CDR1 is DFQATT and CDR2 SNEGSKA (reference sequence). The length of the CDR3 is 11 residues. The chain's CDR3 is CSASNTDTQYF. CDR3 coding DNA: TGCAGTGCTTCCAACACAGATACGCAGTATTTT.

This clonotype has at least ten counts. The chain has TRBV7-9 and TRBJ2-7; 10 nucleotides align to TRBD1. Trimming at V came to 4 bases and at J to 2 bases, leaving 11 bases not matched to a gene. Germline V gene lookup returns CDR1 SEHNR and CDR2 FQNEAQ (reference sequence). The CDR3 contains 17 residues. The chain's CDR3 is CASSSDRGPSPPYEQYF. The CDR3, as DNA: TGTGCCAGCAGCTCAGACAGGGGGCCTTCTCCCCCCTACGAGCAGTACTTC.

The genes are TRBV13 and TRBJ2-2; no firm D call. The germline V gene has CDR1 PRHDT and CDR2 FYEKMQ (reference sequence). The V end lost 7 bases, the J end lost 5 bases, and 17 bases lay between the germline ends. The CDR3 has 15 residues. DNA of the CDR3: TGTGCCAGCACAAGATCTGTACTTGGGACCGGGGAGCTGTTTTTT. Its protein product is CASTRSVLGTGELFF.

The genes are TRBV20-1 and TRBJ2-7, with D hard to call. The CDR3 covers 15 residues. V was trimmed by 0 bases and J by 2 bases, leaving 14 bases between them. Germline CDR1 is DFQATT and CDR2 is SNEGSKA (reference sequence). In DNA, the CDR3 is TGCAGTGCTAGAGATAACAGTAACGTCCCCTACGAGCAGTACTTC. The encoded protein is CSARDNSNVPYEQYF.

A few counts support this clonotype. The chain recombines TRBV30 with TRBJ1-5, with a possible D match to TRBD1 (6 bases). Trimming removed 3 bases at V and 1 base at J, with 16 bases between. The CDR3 sequence is 16 residues long. In germline, CDR1 is GTSNPN, CDR2 SVGIG (reference sequence). Here the CDR3 DNA reads TGTGCCTGGAGCGCCCCCGGGGGGCTAAGCAATCAGCCCCAGCATTTT. Translating gives CAWSAPGGLSNQPQHF. Looking up the rest from reference TRBV30 and TRBJ1-5 gives the full variable domain: SQTIHQWPATLVQPVGSPLSLECTVEGTSNPNLYWYRQAAGRGLQLLFYSVGIGQISSEVPQNLSASRPQDRQFILSSKKLLLSDSGFYLCAWSAPGGLSNQPQHFGDGTRLSIL.

The table lists this clonotype with a few counts. The J gene is TRBJ1-1, the V gene TRBV7-9; D remains unclear. The CDR3 covers 13 residues. The V and J ends lost 5 bases and 6 bases respectively, with 13 bases between them. Germline CDR1 SEHNR, CDR2 FQNEAQ (reference sequence). CDR3 sequence: CASSQDLLAEAFF. In nucleotides, the CDR3 is TGTGCCAGCAGCCAGGACCTTTTGGCTGAAGCTTTCTTT.

This clonotype was observed at least ten times. V and J are TRBV13 and TRBJ2-7, with a weak D call TRBD1 (6 bases). This CDR3 contains 14 residues. V shed 6 bases and J shed 0 bases, with 12 bases lying between them. Germline V gives CDR1 PRHDT, CDR2 FYEKMQ (reference sequence). The CDR3: CASSKQGNSYEQYF. The CDR3 DNA follows: TGTGCCAGCAGTAAACAGGGTAACTCCTACGAGCAGTACTTC.

The genes are TRBV10-2 and TRBJ2-5, with 7 bases that match TRBD1. Germline loops: CDR1 WSHSY, CDR2 SAAADI. The CDR3 spans 14 residues. V lost 6 bases, J lost 5 bases, and 9 bases stayed unmatched. The CDR3 reads CASREGAAGETQYF. The CDR3 DNA reads as TGCGCCAGCAGAGAGGGGGCGGCTGGGGAGACCCAGTACTTC.

At least ten counts were recorded for this clonotype. V gene TRBV5-1 combines with J gene TRBJ2-3; a weak D match, TRBD2 (6 bases). V was shortened by 0 bases and J by 4 bases, with 12 bases between the two germline ends. Germline-derived CDR1 and CDR2 are SGHRS and YFSETQ. This CDR3 has 15 amino acids. CDR3 bases: TGCGCCAGCAGCTTGGTCGGAGGGCCCGCAGATACGCAGTATTTT. Protein sequence: CASSLVGGPADTQYF.

This chain uses TRBV28 with TRBJ1-5, with 7 positions matching TRBD1. CDR3 length: 14 residues. CDR1 MDHEN and CDR2 SYDVKM come from the germline V gene. V shed 5 bases and J 10 bases; nucleotides not matched to a gene: 11. This chain's CDR3 is CASSPAGTAFPQHF. As DNA, the CDR3 is TGTGCCAGCAGTCCCGCCGGGACAGCCTTCCCCCAGCATTTT.

This clonotype occurred many times. The chain's CDR3 is CAISTGTGPNTEAFF. The CDR3 DNA sequence: TGTGCCATCAGCACCGGGACAGGGCCGAACACTGAAGCTTTCTTT. This chain joins TRBV10-3 and TRBJ1-1; TRBD1 agrees at 9 bases. V lost 6 bases to trimming and J lost 1 base; unmatched junction nucleotides: 6. CDR1 and CDR2 from the germline V gene are ENHRY and SYGVKD. The CDR3 has 15 residues.

This clonotype was picked up a small number of times. A much larger clone differs from this one at a single base, so this may be a read error. The chain uses TRBV30 and TRBJ1-2; D is unresolved. The CDR3 length is 12 residues. The germline V gene has CDR1 GTSNPN and CDR2 SVGIG (reference sequence). This CDR3 reads CAWREEDYGYAF. CDR3 sequence (DNA): TGTGCCTGGAGGGAAGAAGACTATGGCTACGCCTTC. The full variable domain, with the rest looked up from reference TRBV30 and TRBJ1-2, is SQTIHQWPATLVQPVGSPLSLECTVEGTSNPNLYWYRQAAGRGLQLLFYSVGIGQISSEVPQNLSASRPQDRQFILSSKKLLLSDSGFYLCAWREEDYGYAFGSGTRLTVV.

The sample holds many counts of this clonotype. The J gene is TRBJ2-1, the V gene TRBV27; 9 nucleotides match TRBD2. The CDR3 covers 17 residues. CDR1 and CDR2 from the germline V gene are MNHEY and SMNVEV (reference sequence). V dropped 4 bases and J dropped 7; count of bases not matched to a gene: 14. CDR3 sequence: CASSSITGTSPLNEQFF. The CDR3 coding sequence is TGTGCCAGCAGTTCAATCACCGGGACTAGCCCCTTGAATGAGCAGTTCTTC.

This clonotype was detected ten times or more. The chain uses TRBV3-1 and TRBJ2-3; D gene uncertain. V lost 4 bases and J 7 bases, leaving 9 bases between the germline ends. This CDR3 is built from 12 residues. The V gene's germline CDR1 is LGHDT and CDR2 YNNKEL (reference sequence). The CDR3 nucleotides are TGTGCCAGCAGCCTAACGGAGAATACGCAGTATTTT. This encodes CASSLTENTQYF.

This clonotype was seen many times. The chain joins TRBV5-1 to TRBJ2-7, with TRBD1 identical over 10 bases. V gave up 1 base and J gave up 4 bases; unmatched junction bases: 5. The CDR3 runs 15 residues. CDR1 and CDR2 (germline): SGHRS, YFSETQ. CDR3 nucleotide sequence: TGCGCCAGCAGCTTGTCCGGGACAGGGGTGTACGAGCAGTACTTC. Encoded protein: CASSLSGTGVYEQYF.

This clonotype was seen ten or more times. V is TRBV12-3 or TRBV12-4 and J is TRBJ2-3; perhaps TRBD1 as D (6 bases). Trimming shortened V by 5 bases and J by 1 base, and 13 bases separated the two germline ends. The CDR3 contains 15 residues. CDR3 protein: CASSSRRTGTDTQYF. CDR3 sequence (DNA): TGTGCCAGCAGTAGCCGCAGGACAGGCACAGATACGCAGTATTTT.

This clonotype occurred a few times. V is TRBV20-1 and J is TRBJ2-7; unclear D gene. The germline V gene has CDR1 DFQATT and CDR2 SNEGSKA (reference sequence). The CDR3 totals 16 residues. Trimming shortened V by 3 bases and J by 0 bases, and 18 bases separated the two germline ends. DNA of the CDR3: TGCAGTGCTAGGGACCCTCTGACTCCGCGCTCCTACGAGCAGTACTTC. It is translated as CSARDPLTPRSYEQYF.

This clonotype was picked up many times. This chain joins TRBV27 and TRBJ1-5; the D gene is possibly TRBD1 (6 bases). CDR3 length: 14 amino acids. V was pared by 4 bases and J by 4 bases, with 11 bases between. Germline V gene data show CDR1 as MNHEY and CDR2 as SMNVEV (reference sequence). The CDR3 here is CASSSGTYNQPQHF. CDR3 in DNA: TGTGCCAGCAGTTCCGGGACATATAATCAGCCCCAGCATTTT.